Presented here are 14 T cell receptor beta chains from one specimen sequenced in a study of blood T cell repertoires in COVID-19. Only in-frame clones appear in the TCRdb table, and some are missing; sequencing was by immunoSEQ multiplex PCR. In the table there are around 110,000 clones, approximately 86% of which are singletons. What was sequenced was peripheral blood. The source of these receptors is a man between 40 and 49 years old with acute or convalescent COVID-19.

This chain uses TRBV7-2 with TRBJ1-4, with D perhaps TRBD1 (5 bases). This CDR3 has 14 residues. V was cut by 5 bases and J by 8 bases, with 15 bases left in between. Germline V CDR1 and CDR2: SGHTA, FQGNSA. The CDR3 coding sequence is TGTGCCAGCAGCCGCCCAGGGCTAGGGGAAAAACTGTTTTTT. Protein product: CASSRPGLGEKLFF.

The V call is TRBV24-1, the J call TRBJ1-5; no clear D gene. V dropped 4 bases and J dropped 0 bases, with 6 bases sitting between them. In germline, CDR1 is KGHDR, CDR2 SFDVKD. This CDR3 has 14 residues. CDR3 nucleotides: TGTGCCACCAGTGACTCGGGTAGCAATCAGCCCCAGCATTTT. Amino acids: CATSDSGSNQPQHF.

The chain carries TRBV7-8 and TRBJ1-1; TRBD1 matches at 7 bases. Germline assignment: CDR1 SGHVS and CDR2 FQNEAQ. V trimming: 4 bases; J trimming: 2 bases; junction bases outside the gene matches: 7. The CDR3 has 15 amino acids. The CDR3 nucleotides are TGTGCCAGCAGCTCACATCGGGACAGTAACACTGAAGCTTTCTTT. It encodes CASSSHRDSNTEAFF.

This clone was observed once. The gene calls are TRBV5-6 and TRBJ2-2; no reliable D call. The CDR3 is 14 amino acids. Trimming left V 2 bases short and J 0 bases short, with 5 bases between. Germline V gene sequence: CDR1 SGHDT, CDR2 YYEEEE. This chain's CDR3 is CASSFITNTGELFF. The CDR3 nucleotides read TGTGCCAGCAGCTTTATTACGAACACCGGGGAGCTGTTTTTT.

The genes are TRBV6-1 and TRBJ1-5; D unclear. Germline V gene sequence: CDR1 MNHNS, CDR2 SASEGT. V lost 2 bases and J 7 bases, leaving 18 bases between the germline ends. CDR3 length: 16 residues. In DNA form, the CDR3 reads TGTGCCAGCAGTGAATCTGGCACGCGGGCGGGGCAGCCCCAGCATTTT. Encoded protein: CASSESGTRAGQPQHF.

This rearrangement joins TRBV19 to TRBJ2-5; 15 bases match TRBD2. Germline V gene lookup returns CDR1 LNHDA and CDR2 SQIVND (reference sequence). The CDR3 spans 15 residues. V trimming: 6 bases; J trimming: 5 bases; junction bases outside the gene matches: 4. Here the CDR3 DNA reads TGTGCCAGTAGACGGACTAGCGGGGGGGAGGAGACCCAGTACTTC. Translated, it gives CASRRTSGGEETQYF.

The chain joins TRBV5-1 to TRBJ2-5; perhaps TRBD1 as D (6 bases). Per the germline V gene, CDR1 is SGHRS and CDR2 is YFSETQ. This CDR3 has 15 amino acids. V lost 1 base and J 5 bases, leaving 15 bases between the germline ends. CDR3 in amino acids: CASSLTPGGIETQYF. As DNA, the CDR3 is TGCGCCAGCAGCTTGACTCCTGGGGGCATCGAGACCCAGTACTTC.

V is TRBV7-2 and J is TRBJ1-2; the match to TRBD1 covers 7 bases. This CDR3 is built from 18 residues. In germline, CDR1 is SGHTA, CDR2 FQGNSA. The chain's CDR3 is CAGATSVQGGADAYGYTF. The CDR3 DNA is TGTGCGGGGGCAACGTCGGTCCAAGGGGGCGCAGACGCCTATGGCTACACCTTC.

This clone was detected only once. J is TRBJ1-1 and V is TRBV5-4; D might be TRBD1 (5 bases). Trimming took off 6 bases at V and 2 bases at J, with 11 bases between the two ends. Germline lookup yields CDR1 SGHNT and CDR2 YYREEE (reference sequence). CDR3 length: 13 amino acids. Here the CDR3 DNA reads TGTGCCAGCAACCGGGGGGGTAACACTGAAGCTTTCTTT. It codes for CASNRGGNTEAFF.

For the CDR3, the DNA is TGTGCCAGCAGCCAGAGCTTAGACTATGGCTACACCTTC. As protein: CASSQSLDYGYTF. This chain links TRBV14 with TRBJ1-2, with unresolved D. The V end lost 3 bases, the J end lost 3 bases, and 8 bases lay between the germline ends. This CDR3 region has 13 residues. Per germline, CDR1 SGHDN and CDR2 FVKESK.

The chain links TRBV28 to TRBJ2-1, with a tentative D call TRBD2 (7 bases). CDR3 length: 11 residues. Germline V gene data show CDR1 as MDHEN and CDR2 as SYDVKM. V was pared by 5 bases and J by 12 bases, with 11 bases between. As DNA, the CDR3 is TGTGCCAGCAGTATGAGGGGGGGGCAGTTCTTC. It translates to CASSMRGGQFF.

The chain combines TRBV6-2 or TRBV6-3 with TRBJ1-5, with a weak D call TRBD1 (6 bases). Trimming removed 5 bases from V and 5 bases from J, with 13 bases in between. This CDR3 has 14 residues. Germline assignment: CDR1 MNHEY and CDR2 SVGEGT. The CDR3 DNA reads TGTGCCAGCAGTCTACAGGGACGATATCAGCCCCAGCATTTT. This encodes CASSLQGRYQPQHF.

The chain couples TRBV30 to TRBJ1-5; no clear D gene. The CDR3 is 14 residues long. Germline assignment: CDR1 GTSNPN and CDR2 SVGIG (reference sequence). Trimming pared 5 bases from V and 0 bases from J, leaving 11 bases between. The CDR3 region has the DNA TGTGCCTGGGGTCATAACTATAGCAATCAGCCCCAGCATTTT. This encodes CAWGHNYSNQPQHF.

The gene calls are TRBV7-9 and TRBJ2-5; D might be TRBD2 (6 bases). Germline CDR1 reads SEHNR; CDR2 reads FQNEAQ (reference sequence). The CDR3 runs to 14 residues. V lost 5 bases and J 0 bases, leaving 10 bases between the germline ends. The CDR3 loop is CASSDGGYQETQYF. DNA of the CDR3: TGTGCCAGCAGCGACGGGGGATACCAAGAGACCCAGTACTTC.